The TCR beta chain under discussion was sequenced for a study of T cell responses to AZD1222 COVID-19 vaccine. Study conclusions and caveats: Donors were mostly white British, more females; clonal diversity possibly underestimated. None of the repertoires were sampled until the peak T cell response had passed. The breadth and depth of Spike-specific TCRs increased once two AZD1222 doses had been given. Per reports, nearly half of all spike-specific TCRs target regions that are unmutated in variants.

With regard to this clone: Antigen unknown.

V dropped 6 bases and J dropped 0 bases, with 6 bases sitting between them. Germline V lookup: CDR1 LGHDT, CDR2 YNNKEL (reference sequence). The CDR3 contains 12 residues. Libraries were prepared by immunoSEQ multiplex PCR; TCRdb keeps only in-frame clonotypes and omits some of them. The top ten clones hold about 5% of a sample with 85,000 to 110,000 clones, 90% of them seen once. V and J are TRBV3-1 (or the pseudogene TRBV3-2) and TRBJ2-7; no reliable D call. The sample in question was peripheral blood, obtained on day 0 of AZD1222 vaccination. The sequence was collected from an adult in good health. CDR3 in amino acids: CASRSDSYEQYF. CDR3 in DNA: TGTGCCAGCAGGTCGGACTCCTACGAGCAGTACTTC.